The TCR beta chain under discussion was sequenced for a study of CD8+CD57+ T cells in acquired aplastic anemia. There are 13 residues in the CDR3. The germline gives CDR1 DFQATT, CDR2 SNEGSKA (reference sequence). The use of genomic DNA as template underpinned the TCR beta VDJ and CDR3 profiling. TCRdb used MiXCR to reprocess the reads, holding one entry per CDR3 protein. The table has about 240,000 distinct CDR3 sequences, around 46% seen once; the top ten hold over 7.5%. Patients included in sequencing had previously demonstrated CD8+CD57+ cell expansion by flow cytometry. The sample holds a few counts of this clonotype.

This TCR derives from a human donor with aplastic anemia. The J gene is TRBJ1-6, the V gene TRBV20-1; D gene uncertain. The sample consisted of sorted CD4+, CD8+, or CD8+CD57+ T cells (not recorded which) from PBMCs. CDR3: CTTDGAVTSPLHF. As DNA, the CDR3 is TGCACTACGGACGGCGCGGTAACCTCACCCCTCCACTTT.